The 23 T cell receptor beta chains below come from one sample, sequenced in a study of response to subunit inactivated influenza vaccine (dated by TCRdb to the late 2010s). Receptors were amplified or captured by RT-PCR. Sequencer: Illumina HiSeq 2500. Starting from the raw public reads, TCRdb applied fastp trimming at Q25, assembled clones with MiXCR and retained in-frame beta chains. CDR3 protein sequences are deduplicated, and each keeps its most common genes and DNA. Within this sample are approximately 700,000 distinct CDR3 sequences, with about a sixth of them counted one time only. Jointly, the top ten make up 11% of the sample. The sample in question was PBMCs from blood, obtained 11 to 12 days after vaccination. The receptors originated from a man in his forties or fifties who received an inactivated influenza vaccine. Donor details come from another sample of the same person, matched by shared clones.

The chain is built from TRBV12-3 or TRBV12-4 and TRBJ2-1, with D perhaps matching TRBD1 (5 bases). The CDR3 is 15 residues long. With 0 bases removed from V and 2 bases from J, the gap between germline ends came to 8 bases. The CDR3 loop reads CASSLAVRAYNEQFF. CDR3 nucleotides: TGTGCCAGCAGTTTAGCTGTCAGGGCCTACAATGAGCAGTTCTTC.

In this sample, this clonotype turned up many times. This chain connects TRBV6-2 or TRBV6-3 to TRBJ2-1; the D gene is possibly TRBD2 (5 bases). V lost 2 bases and J lost 1, with 12 bases in between. The CDR3 sequence is 16 residues long. Germline lookup yields CDR1 MNHEY and CDR2 SVGEGT. In nucleotides, the CDR3 is TGTGCCAGCAGTTACATGGACTCCCCATCCTACAATGAGCAGTTCTTC. Translated, it gives CASSYMDSPSYNEQFF.

This sequence joins TRBV20-1 and TRBJ1-1; 10 bases line up with TRBD1. CDR3 length: 15 residues. With 1 base clipped from V and 3 bases from J, the junction kept 5 bases outside the gene matches. Germline CDR1 DFQATT, CDR2 SNEGSKA (reference sequence). Here the CDR3 DNA reads TGCAGTGCTAGAGGCCGGGACAGGGGATACACTGAAGCTTTCTTT. It specifies CSARGRDRGYTEAFF.

This clonotype turned up a few times. The chain joins TRBV5-1 to TRBJ2-5; D is perhaps TRBD1 or TRBD2 (5 bases each). Germline values: CDR1 SGHRS, CDR2 YFSETQ. The CDR3 extends over 14 amino acids. Between the trimmed V and J ends, which lost 4 bases and 5 bases, there was a span of 15 bases. The CDR3 DNA sequence: TGCGCCAGCAGCACTGGACATACGGGGGAGACCCAGTACTTC. Protein product: CASSTGHTGETQYF.

The chain employs TRBV5-6 and TRBJ2-7, with 9 bases matching TRBD1. V shed 4 bases, J shed 6 bases, and the junction held 11 bases outside the gene matches. The CDR3 totals 15 residues. CDR1 and CDR2 (germline): SGHDT, YYEEEE. The CDR3 region is CASSPRDRDFAEQYF. The CDR3 nucleotides read TGTGCCAGCAGCCCCAGGGACAGGGATTTTGCCGAGCAGTACTTC.

This clonotype showed up just a few times. The chain has TRBV12-3 or TRBV12-4 and TRBJ1-6; 8 bases agree with TRBD1. V gave up 3 bases and J gave up 6 bases; unmatched junction bases: 4. The CDR3 runs to 15 residues. The CDR3 region has the DNA TGTGCCAGCAGTTTCGCGACAGGGGCTAATTCACCCCTCCACTTT. Protein sequence: CASSFATGANSPLHF.

The chain has TRBV27 and TRBJ2-7; no firm D call. This CDR3 contains 14 residues. Per the germline V gene, CDR1 is MNHEY and CDR2 is SMNVEV (reference sequence). V lost 3 bases to trimming and J lost 6 bases, with 15 bases between them. The DNA of the CDR3 is TGTGCCAGCAGTTTCAAGCAGCCCCCCCTCGAGCAGTACTTC. Translating it yields CASSFKQPPLEQYF.

This clonotype has only a few counts. The CDR3 does not end in the conserved phenylalanine or tryptophan, so this is likely a read error. The chain uses TRBV11-2 and TRBJ1-3; D is unclear. Trimming took 2 bases from V and 4 from J, leaving 6 bases between them. Per the germline V gene, CDR1 is SGHAT and CDR2 is FQNNGV. This CDR3 has 13 residues. The CDR3 region is CASSLSRGNTIYI. Written as DNA, the CDR3 is TGTGCCAGCAGCTTATCCCGGGGAAACACCATATATATT.

This clonotype came up a few times. The chain uses TRBV7-3 and TRBJ1-2; D ambiguous. Trimming took off 0 bases at V and 13 bases at J, with 21 bases between the two ends. The CDR3 spans 15 residues. Germline V CDR1 and CDR2: SGHTA, FQGTGA. The CDR3 is CASSLTLAAGLDTTF. The CDR3 DNA sequence: TGTGCCAGCAGCTTAACGCTTGCGGCAGGTCTCGACACCACCTTC.

The chain links TRBV19 to TRBJ2-7; 7 positions agree with TRBD1. The germline CDR1 and CDR2 sequences are LNHDA and SQIVND (reference sequence). The CDR3 sequence is 15 residues long. The V gene end was trimmed by 3 bases and the J gene end by 0 bases; junction bases not matched to a gene: 5. CDR3 region: CASSMKGQLSYEQYF. The CDR3 DNA follows: TGTGCCAGTAGTATGAAGGGACAGCTCTCCTACGAGCAGTACTTC.

This clonotype was found a few times. The chain joins TRBV4-3 to TRBJ1-2; D gene unclear. Trimming removed 0 bases at V and 8 bases at J, with 16 bases between. The CDR3 loop spans 15 amino acids. Germline values: CDR1 LGHNA, CDR2 YSLEER. The chain's CDR3 is CASSQESGHTEGYTF. For the CDR3, the DNA is TGCGCCAGCAGCCAAGAATCAGGCCATACCGAAGGCTACACCTTC.

This clonotype occurred many times. The chain has TRBV20-1 and TRBJ2-1; TRBD2 matches at 14 bases. Germline V gene lookup returns CDR1 DFQATT and CDR2 SNEGSKA (reference sequence). V dropped 3 bases and J dropped 7; count of bases not matched to a gene: 8. The CDR3 sequence is 16 residues long. The chain's CDR3 is CSARTSGGAFENEQFF. The CDR3 DNA reads as TGCAGTGCTAGGACTAGCGGGGGGGCCTTCGAAAATGAGCAGTTCTTC.

The chain joins TRBV28 to TRBJ2-1; TRBD2 matches 11 bases. CDR1 and CDR2 from the germline V gene are MDHEN and SYDVKM. Unmatched junction bases numbered 11, after V lost 8 bases and J lost 8 bases. This CDR3 is built from 15 residues. CDR3 nucleotide sequence: TGTGCCAGCGGCCGGCTAGCGGGAGGAGGGGATGAGCAGTTCTTC. Encoded protein: CASGRLAGGGDEQFF.

This rearrangement joins TRBV11-1 to TRBJ2-5, with 8 bases lining up with TRBD1. The V segment lost 5 bases and the J segment 4 bases; nucleotides outside the gene matches: 18. Germline assignment: CDR1 SGHAT and CDR2 FQDESV (reference sequence). The CDR3 contains 18 residues. The CDR3 DNA reads as TGTGCCAGCAGCAGGAATATCGACAGGGGTCAGGGGCGAGAGACCCAGTACTTC. Translating it yields CASSRNIDRGQGRETQYF.

The chain recombines TRBV20-1 with TRBJ2-7; 12 nucleotides agree with TRBD2. After removal of 5 bases from V and 1 base from J, the junction contained 3 bases not matched to a gene. Germline assignment: CDR1 DFQATT and CDR2 SNEGSKA (reference sequence). The CDR3 sequence is 14 residues long. CDR3: CSAPTSGRSYEQYF. CDR3 nucleotides: TGCAGTGCTCCGACTAGCGGGAGATCCTACGAGCAGTACTTC.

This clonotype was detected a few times. This chain joins TRBV15 and TRBJ2-5; no definite D call. V was clipped by 0 bases and J by 5 bases, with 13 bases between them. Germline V gives CDR1 LNHNV, CDR2 YYDKDF (reference sequence). The CDR3 consists of 15 residues. The CDR3 spells CATSRDHGQGETQYF. In DNA form, the CDR3 reads TGTGCCACCAGCAGAGATCACGGGCAAGGGGAGACCCAGTACTTC.

This clonotype showed up many times. The chain employs TRBV12-3 or TRBV12-4 and TRBJ1-5, with unresolved D. V dropped 6 bases and J dropped 6 bases, with 12 bases sitting between them. CDR3 size: 13 residues. This chain's CDR3 is CASSSDRAQPQHF. The CDR3 region has the DNA TGTGCCAGCAGCTCGGACCGCGCTCAGCCCCAGCATTTT.

The J gene is TRBJ2-1, the V gene TRBV20-1; 7 positions agree with TRBD1. V dropped 5 bases and J dropped 7; count of bases not matched to a gene: 11. The CDR3 has 14 amino acids. CDR1 is DFQATT and CDR2 is SNEGSKA in the germline V gene (reference sequence). The CDR3 is CSAEGDSSRNEQFF. CDR3 coding DNA: TGCAGTGCTGAGGGGGACAGTTCGCGAAATGAGCAGTTCTTC.

This clonotype came up a few times. The V call is TRBV6-5, the J call TRBJ2-7; D unclear. This CDR3 is 15 amino acids long. Looked up from germline, CDR1 is MNHEY and CDR2 is SVGAGI. Trimming took off 0 bases at V and 1 base at J, with 10 bases between the two ends. The CDR3 DNA is TGTGCCAGCAGTTACTCGACTGGCGATTCCTACGAGCAGTACTTC. The encoded protein is CASSYSTGDSYEQYF.

This sequence joins TRBV12-3 or TRBV12-4 and TRBJ1-1; D gene uncertain. The CDR3 length is 11 residues. The germline V and J ends were trimmed by 6 bases and 11 bases, with 13 bases remaining between them. The CDR3 DNA reads TGTGCCAGCAGCCTCCGGGAAAAGGCTTTCTTT. This gives the protein CASSLREKAFF.

The genes are TRBV14 and TRBJ2-1, with 10 positions matching TRBD2. The CDR3 sequence is 14 residues long. V shed 1 base, J shed 15 bases, and the junction held 9 bases outside the gene matches. Germline CDR1 and CDR2: SGHDN and FVKESK. For the CDR3, the DNA is TGTGCCAGCAGCCAAGTAAATAGCGGGGGGACGGCGTTCTTC. This codes for CASSQVNSGGTAFF.

This clonotype was picked up many times. V and J are TRBV5-1 and TRBJ2-7, with no clear D. The germline V and J ends were trimmed by 0 bases and 7 bases, with 5 bases remaining between them. This CDR3 contains 11 residues. Germline CDR1 SGHRS, CDR2 YFSETQ. Here the CDR3 DNA reads TGCGCCAGCAGCTTGGATTCGGAGCAGTACTTC. It encodes CASSLDSEQYF.

The chain carries TRBV5-1 and TRBJ2-3; 7 bases agree with TRBD2. CDR3 length equals 18 residues. The germline V gene has CDR1 SGHRS and CDR2 YFSETQ. Trimming at V came to 2 bases and at J to 0 bases, leaving 12 bases not matched to a gene. CDR3: CASSFGSASGFSTDTQYF. The CDR3 DNA is TGCGCCAGCAGCTTCGGATCCGCTAGCGGTTTCAGCACAGATACGCAGTATTTT.